This is a list of T cell receptor beta chains from one sample in a study of CD8+ T cells in alopecia areata. The protocol was immunoSEQ multiplex PCR, while the TCRdb copy is restricted to in-frame clones and leaves out a portion. The table records approximately 100,000 clones, 50% to 60% of them present only once. Sequenced here: CD8+ T cells sorted from blood, sampled between weeks 55 and 65, from a patient treated with tofacitinib. These receptors were taken from a human donor with alopecia areata. The CDR3 runs from the conserved cysteine through the conserved F or W. The D gene is left open where the match is weak. For some rows the clone size is stated as once, few or many, or as a class when expanded; others skip it.

TRBJ2-7 TRBV4-2 - - TGTGCCAGCAGCCAAGTAATGGGGCAGCTCTACGAGCAGTACTTC CASSQVMGQLYEQYF
TRBJ2-4 TRBV7-2 TRBD1 - TGTGCCAGCAGCTCCAGGGACAGGGGATCAGCCAAAAACATTCAGTACTTC CASSSRDRGSAKNIQYF
TRBJ2-3 TRBV9 - - TGTGCCAGCAGCGTAGAGGCAGATACGCAGTATTTT CASSVEADTQYF
TRBJ2-7 TRBV7-9 - few TGTGCCAGCAGCCGAGGGGACGAGCAGTACTTC CASSRGDEQYF
TRBJ2-7 TRBV12-5 TRBD1 - TGTGCTAGTGGTTCTCCACCCCTTCCCTCAATTCAGGGGGTCTGGGGTGAGCAGTACTTC CASGSPPLPSIQGVWGEQYF
TRBJ1-2 TRBV20-1 - - TGCAGTGCTGGTAGCGGCTACACCTTC CSAGSGYTF
TRBJ2-3 TRBV4-1 TRBD2 - TGCGCCAGCAGCCAAGCGGGACTAGCGGGGGAAGATACGCAGTATTTT CASSQAGLAGEDTQYF
TRBJ2-7 TRBV29-1 - once TGCAGCGTCGACTGGGGAACCTACGAGCAGTACTTC CSVDWGTYEQYF
TRBJ2-1 TRBV14 - - TGTGCCAGCAGCCAAGAGGGAAACAATGAGCAGTTCTTC CASSQEGNNEQFF
TRBJ1-1 TRBV9 - - TGTGCCAGCAGCCCAAACACTGAAGCTTTCTTT CASSPNTEAFF
TRBJ2-1 TRBV6-4 - - TGTGCCAACCGCCCCGAAAAAACCTACAATGAGCAGTTCTTC CANRPEKTYNEQFF
TRBJ1-2 TRBV4-1 - once TGCGCCAGCAGCCAAGATCCTAGACAGAACTATGGCTACACCTTC CASSQDPRQNYGYTF
TRBJ2-2 TRBV6-5 - once TGTGCCAGCAACAACGGGGTGAACACCGGGGAGCTGTTTTTT CASNNGVNTGELFF
TRBJ2-1 TRBV11-2 - - TGTGCCAGCAGCCGTCCAATAGGAGGGGAAGGTCCCTACAATGAGCAGTTCTTC CASSRPIGGEGPYNEQFF
TRBJ2-7 TRBV2 - - TGTGCCAGCAGTGAGGCCGGATTTCCCCACGAGCAGTACTTC CASSEAGFPHEQYF
TRBJ2-3 TRBV4-1 TRBD1 - TGCGCCAGCAGCCAAGAGGGACAGGGGGCATCGGATACGCAGTATTTT CASSQEGQGASDTQYF
TRBJ2-3 TRBV13 - - TGTGCCAGCAGCTTATATACGTACACAGATACGCAGTATTTT CASSLYTYTDTQYF
TRBJ2-4 TRBV10-3 TRBD2 - TGTGCCATCAGTGATCTAGCGGGGGACGGAAGCATTCAGTACTTC CAISDLAGDGSIQYF
TRBJ2-7 TRBV4-1 - - TGCGCCAGCAGCCATACAGGGCTCTACGAGCAGTACTTC CASSHTGLYEQYF
TRBJ2-5 TRBV9 - once TGTGCCAGCAGCGTAGACGAGACCCAGTACTTC CASSVDETQYF
TRBJ1-1 TRBV21-1 - - TGTGCCAGCAGCAAAAGGAGTTATGAAGCTTTCTTT CASSKRSYEAFF
TRBJ2-7 TRBV13 - - TGTGCCACCGGCCTTGGACGGGGGGCCACCTACGAGCAGTACTTC CATGLGRGATYEQYF
TRBJ2-3 TRBV4-1 TRBD1 - TGCGCCAGCAGCCAAGGGACAGGGGGCGCCGGGGCGCAGTATTTT CASSQGTGGAGAQYF
TRBJ1-2 TRBV5-1 - - TGCGCCAGCAGTTGGGGTCAGGACGGCCCGATAAGGACTAACTATGGCTACACCTTC CASSWGQDGPIRTNYGYTF
TRBJ1-2 TRBV5-1 - - TGCGCCAGCAGCCTCGGGACCAGGGATGGCTACACCTTC CASSLGTRDGYTF
TRBJ2-7 TRBV7-8 - - TGTGCCAGCGTGGGGGGGCGCGACGAGCAGTACTTC CASVGGRDEQYF
TRBJ1-2 TRBV30 TRBD1 - TGTGCCTGGACCGGACAGGGACCCTATGGCTACACCTTC CAWTGQGPYGYTF
TRBJ2-1 TRBV7-9 TRBD1 - TGTGCCAGCAGGCCGGGACAGAGCATTAATGAGCAGTTCTTC CASRPGQSINEQFF
TRBJ2-4 TRBV30 - - TGTGCCTGCAGTCCGGTCGGAAACATTCAGTACTTC CACSPVGNIQYF
TRBJ1-6 TRBV2 - - TGTGCCAGCAGTGAAGCGGCGACAGTAAATTCACCCCTCCACTTT CASSEAATVNSPLHF
TRBJ2-1 TRBV7-9 TRBD1 - TGTGCCAGCAGCTTAGTTGGTGACAGGGGTTATTATGAGCAGTTCTTC CASSLVGDRGYYEQFF
TRBJ1-4 TRBV7-8 TRBD1 - TGTGCCAGCAGCCCCGCAGGGGGCGCGGCTAATGAAAAACTGTTTTTT CASSPAGGAANEKLFF
TRBJ2-7 TRBV7-9 - - TGTGCCAGCAGCTTACCCGGGGGACGGGCCGAGCAGTACTTC CASSLPGGRAEQYF
TRBJ2-1 TRBV6-1 - - TGTGCCAGCAGTGTGAGGGCGGAAATCTACAATGAGCAGTTCTTC CASSVRAEIYNEQFF
TRBJ2-5 TRBV29-1 TRBD1 few TGCAGCGTCGAGACGGGACAGGGGGCACCGTACTTC CSVETGQGAPYF
TRBJ2-7 TRBV29-1 TRBD1 - TGCAGCGTTGAGGGACGGACAGGGGGCTCCTACGAGCAGTACTTC CSVEGRTGGSYEQYF
TRBJ2-5 TRBV2 TRBD2 once TGTGCCAGCAGTGAAGGGCCGGGGGGGCACGAGACCCAGTACTTC CASSEGPGGHETQYF
TRBJ2-3 TRBV4-1 TRBD2 - TGCGCCAGCAGCCGGGGACTAGCGGGGGTAGCAGATACGCAGTATTTT CASSRGLAGVADTQYF
TRBJ1-2 TRBV29-1 TRBD1 - TGCAGCGTTGAAGGTCGGGACAGGAATACAGCTAACTATGGCTACACCTTC CSVEGRDRNTANYGYTF
TRBJ1-1 TRBV18 - - TGTGCCAGCTCACCACCGTGCTGCGCGTACAGGAACACTGAAGCTTTCTTT CASSPPCCAYRNTEAFF
TRBJ1-3 TRBV7-9 - few TGTGCCAGCAGCGCCCAACAGGGAGGACACTCTGGAAACACCATATATTTT CASSAQQGGHSGNTIYF
TRBJ1-4 TRBV9 TRBD1 - TGTGCCAGCAGCCCCTGGGACAGGTTCAGCGAAAAACTGTTTTTT CASSPWDRFSEKLFF
TRBJ2-7 TRBV15 TRBD2 few TGTGCCACCAGCGGAGAGGGACTAGCGGGGGGCGTCTCCTACGAGCAGTACTTC CATSGEGLAGGVSYEQYF
TRBJ2-5 TRBV25-1 - - TGTGCCAGCAGTGCCCCAGCCTTTCAAGAGACCCAGTACTTC CASSAPAFQETQYF
TRBJ1-1 TRBV27 TRBD1 - TGTGCCAGCAGCGGACAGGGGGCTGAAGCTTTCTTT CASSGQGAEAFF
TRBJ2-5 TRBV7-2 - few TGTGCCAGCAGCTTAACTAGGAGGTCTCAAGAGACCCAGTACTTC CASSLTRRSQETQYF
TRBJ2-1 TRBV15 - - TGTGCCACCAGCAGAGATGGTGAGCAGTTCTTC CATSRDGEQFF
TRBJ1-5 TRBV7-8 - - TGTGCCAGCAGCGAACCATCGGGACAAAATCAGCCCCAGCATTTT CASSEPSGQNQPQHF
TRBJ1-1 TRBV30 - - TGTGCCTGGAGTGGGGGGGCTTGGAGTGTCACTGAAGCTTTCTTT CAWSGGAWSVTEAFF
TRBJ1-3 TRBV11-2 - - TGTGCCAGCAGCTTAGAGCGGGCGTCTGGAAACACCATATATTTT CASSLERASGNTIYF
TRBJ1-1 TRBV11-1 - - TGTGCCAGCAGCTCAGGGAACACTGAAGCTTTCTTT CASSSGNTEAFF
TRBJ2-7 TRBV14 TRBD2 - TGTGCCAGCAGCCAAGGGCGGGGGGATGAGCAGTACTTC CASSQGRGDEQYF
TRBJ1-1 TRBV30 - - TGTGCCTGGAGTGTACGATACACTGAAGCTTTCTTT CAWSVRYTEAFF
TRBJ2-1 TRBV27 - - TGTGCCAGCAGCGGCACCGAGCAGTTCTTC CASSGTEQFF
TRBJ2-1 TRBV27 - - TGTGCCAGCAGTTTATCGGGACTTCCCTACAATGAGCAGTTCTTC CASSLSGLPYNEQFF
TRBJ1-2 TRBV7-8 TRBD1 many TGTGCCAGCAACACAGGGGTCTATGGCTACACCTTC CASNTGVYGYTF
TRBJ2-1 TRBV5-1 - few TGCGCCAGCAGCCGAGGGGCAGCCCCTCCTAGCTCCTACAATGAGCAGTTCTTC CASSRGAAPPSSYNEQFF
TRBJ2-1 TRBV29-1 - few TGCAGCGTTGATTCCGGGAGAGCCTACAATGAGCAGTTCTTC CSVDSGRAYNEQFF